This TCR beta chain was identified during a study of T cell responses to AZD1222 COVID-19 vaccine. For this clone: No antigen is known for it.

Findings and caveats of the study: Repertoire collection took place solely once the T cell response had peaked. Among the donors, most were white British and more were female, and clonal diversity was possibly underestimated.

Trimming stripped 3 bases from V and 1 base from J, with 27 bases between. The CDR3 is 19 residues long. The germline CDR1 and CDR2 sequences are GTSNPN and SVGIG (reference sequence). The assay was immunoSEQ multiplex PCR, and TCRdb's table has in-frame clones only and misses some. Of some 150,000 clones in the sample, about 90% were seen once. This sample comprised peripheral blood, obtained 28 days after the second AZD1222 dose. J is TRBJ1-2 and V is TRBV30; possible D gene TRBD1, 6 bases. This receptor was taken from an adult who received the AZD1222 COVID-19 vaccine. The CDR3 DNA reads as TGTGCCTGGAGACCCGACCGGGACATCGGTTATCCTCATAACTATGGCTACACCTTC. This codes for CAWRPDRDIGYPHNYGYTF.